Listed below are T cell receptor beta chains from one sample, sequenced in a study of regulatory and conventional T cells in RAG deficiency. Profiled with immunoSEQ multiplex PCR; TCRdb holds only in-frame clones, not every one. The sample carries about 30,000 clones, more than 90% recorded once. These data also featured in a second study, about regulatory T cells.

The sample was CD25- CD4+ T cells sorted from blood. The receptors shown here come from a human donor in good health. Both conserved end residues are part of each CDR3. D genes are given only for firm matches. The listing skips clone size in some rows; elsewhere it reads once, few, many or a size class.

CDR3nt: TGTGCCTGGAGTGTCGGACTAGCGGGAGGTGAGCAGTTCTTC
CDR3aa: CAWSVGLAGGEQFF
d_gene: TRBD2
v_gene: TRBV30
abundance: .
j_gene: TRBJ2-1

CDR3nt: TGCGCCAGCAGCTCGGACAGTTACGAGCAGTACTTC
CDR3aa: CASSSDSYEQYF
d_gene: .
v_gene: TRBV5-1
abundance: .
j_gene: TRBJ2-7

CDR3nt: TGCGCCAGCAGCCAGTTTGCGGGAGGATCATCAGATACGCAGTATTTT
CDR3aa: CASSQFAGGSSDTQYF
d_gene: TRBD2
v_gene: TRBV4-3
abundance: once
j_gene: TRBJ2-3

CDR3nt: TGCGCCAGCAGACCCGGGCCCCTAGCGGGGGGGCCGGGTAAAGATACGCAGTATTTT
CDR3aa: CASRPGPLAGGPGKDTQYF
d_gene: TRBD2
v_gene: TRBV4-1
abundance: .
j_gene: TRBJ2-3

CDR3nt: TGTGCCAGCAGCCAAGTCTGGGGACAGACCCCTCAAGCTTTCTTT
CDR3aa: CASSQVWGQTPQAFF
d_gene: TRBD1
v_gene: TRBV4-2
abundance: .
j_gene: TRBJ1-1

CDR3nt: TGTGCCAGCAGCACGGGACTATCAGATACGCAGTATTTT
CDR3aa: CASSTGLSDTQYF
d_gene: TRBD2
v_gene: TRBV11-2
abundance: .
j_gene: TRBJ2-3

CDR3nt: TGTGCCAGCAGCGTAGTTCCGGGACAGGGGACCGGGGAGCTGTTTTTT
CDR3aa: CASSVVPGQGTGELFF
d_gene: TRBD1
v_gene: TRBV9
abundance: .
j_gene: TRBJ2-2

CDR3nt: TGTGCCACCAGCAGAGCGGCCAGGGGGCTAGGGGAGCAGTACTTC
CDR3aa: CATSRAARGLGEQYF
d_gene: TRBD1
v_gene: TRBV15
abundance: .
j_gene: TRBJ2-7

CDR3nt: TGTGCCTGGACCGTGAACACTGAAGCTTTCTTT
CDR3aa: CAWTVNTEAFF
d_gene: .
v_gene: TRBV30
abundance: .
j_gene: TRBJ1-1

CDR3nt: TGTGCCAGCAGCCCTGGTCAAACTAGCGGTTATACGCAGTATTTT
CDR3aa: CASSPGQTSGYTQYF
d_gene: TRBD2
v_gene: TRBV7-2
abundance: .
j_gene: TRBJ2-3

CDR3nt: TGTGCCAGCATCCCCGGACAGAAAAACACTGAAGCTTTCTTT
CDR3aa: CASIPGQKNTEAFF
d_gene: .
v_gene: TRBV7-9
abundance: .
j_gene: TRBJ1-1

CDR3nt: TGCGCCAGCGGCTGGACTAGCGGGGATACGCAGTATTTT
CDR3aa: CASGWTSGDTQYF
d_gene: TRBD2
v_gene: TRBV5-1
abundance: .
j_gene: TRBJ2-3

CDR3nt: TGTGCCAGCTCACCGAAGCGGGAGACCCAGTACTTC
CDR3aa: CASSPKRETQYF
d_gene: .
v_gene: TRBV18
abundance: once
j_gene: TRBJ2-5

CDR3nt: TGTGCCAGCAGCTTAGGAGGACAGAACTATGGCTACACCTTC
CDR3aa: CASSLGGQNYGYTF
d_gene: .
v_gene: TRBV7-2
abundance: .
j_gene: TRBJ1-2

CDR3nt: TGTGCCAGCAGTTACTCGAGGACAGGGGGCGAGCAGTACTTC
CDR3aa: CASSYSRTGGEQYF
d_gene: TRBD1
v_gene: TRBV6-5
abundance: .
j_gene: TRBJ2-7

CDR3nt: TGTGCCAGCAGTTCGGGGAACACTGAAGCTTTCTTT
CDR3aa: CASSSGNTEAFF
d_gene: .
v_gene: TRBV28
abundance: .
j_gene: TRBJ1-1

CDR3nt: TGTGCCAGCAGCAGATCGACAGAGCCCTTTGGGGGCTACACCTTC
CDR3aa: CASSRSTEPFGGYTF
d_gene: .
v_gene: TRBV9
abundance: .
j_gene: TRBJ1-2

CDR3nt: TGTGCCAGCAAAGGCCAGGTAAATCAGCCCCAGCATTTT
CDR3aa: CASKGQVNQPQHF
d_gene: .
v_gene: TRBV2
abundance: .
j_gene: TRBJ1-5

CDR3nt: TGTGCCAGCAGCTTAGGGGTGCCCGGGGAGCTGTTTTTT
CDR3aa: CASSLGVPGELFF
d_gene: .
v_gene: TRBV5-8
abundance: .
j_gene: TRBJ2-2

CDR3nt: TGTGCCAGCAACAAAGGGGGGGATCAGCCCCAGCATTTT
CDR3aa: CASNKGGDQPQHF
d_gene: .
v_gene: TRBV6-4
abundance: .
j_gene: TRBJ1-5

CDR3nt: TGTGCCAGCAGCTTACGAGGGACTAGCGGGAACAATGAGCAGTTCTTC
CDR3aa: CASSLRGTSGNNEQFF
d_gene: TRBD2
v_gene: TRBV7-3
abundance: .
j_gene: TRBJ2-1

CDR3nt: TGCGCCAGCAGCGGGGGGGACCTAAGCACAGATACGCAGTATTTT
CDR3aa: CASSGGDLSTDTQYF
d_gene: TRBD2
v_gene: TRBV5-1
abundance: .
j_gene: TRBJ2-3

CDR3nt: TGTGCCTGGGAGCGGGGGGGGAACACCGGGGAGCTGTTTTTT
CDR3aa: CAWERGGNTGELFF
d_gene: TRBD2
v_gene: TRBV30
abundance: .
j_gene: TRBJ2-2

CDR3nt: TGTGCCAGCAGCCCAGGACAGGTCCAAGAGACCCAGTACTTC
CDR3aa: CASSPGQVQETQYF
d_gene: TRBD1
v_gene: TRBV5-8
abundance: .
j_gene: TRBJ2-5

CDR3nt: TGTGCCAGTAGTATAGGGGCAGGGGCCTATGGTCAGCCCCAGCATTTT
CDR3aa: CASSIGAGAYGQPQHF
d_gene: .
v_gene: TRBV19
abundance: .
j_gene: TRBJ1-5

CDR3nt: TGCGCCAGCAGCCAAGGACCTAGACTAGCGGGAGGGATGGAAGCGGTTGAGCAGTTCTTC
CDR3aa: CASSQGPRLAGGMEAVEQFF
d_gene: TRBD2
v_gene: TRBV4-1
abundance: .
j_gene: TRBJ2-1

CDR3nt: TGTGCCAGCTCACCGACTTCACCGAGCACAGATACGCAGTATTTT
CDR3aa: CASSPTSPSTDTQYF
d_gene: .
v_gene: TRBV18
abundance: .
j_gene: TRBJ2-3

CDR3nt: TGCGCCAGCAGCTTGGCCGGCACAGATACGCAGTATTTT
CDR3aa: CASSLAGTDTQYF
d_gene: .
v_gene: TRBV5-1
abundance: .
j_gene: TRBJ2-3

CDR3nt: TGTGCCAGCAGCGTCTCCACGAGCTCCTACGAGCAGTACTTC
CDR3aa: CASSVSTSSYEQYF
d_gene: .
v_gene: TRBV9
abundance: few
j_gene: TRBJ2-7

CDR3nt: TGTGCCAGCAGTTTTAGGAGGGACTATGGCTACACCTTC
CDR3aa: CASSFRRDYGYTF
d_gene: .
v_gene: TRBV27
abundance: .
j_gene: TRBJ1-2

CDR3nt: TGCGCCAGCAGCGAGCTCGGCTACGAGCAGTACTTC
CDR3aa: CASSELGYEQYF
d_gene: .
v_gene: TRBV10-1
abundance: .
j_gene: TRBJ2-7

CDR3nt: TGTGCCAGCAGCTTAAACCCTACCAACACTGAAGCTTTCTTT
CDR3aa: CASSLNPTNTEAFF
d_gene: .
v_gene: TRBV7-2
abundance: .
j_gene: TRBJ1-1

CDR3nt: TGTGCCAGCAGTGAAGCGGGTTTTAGGGGGGGCAACCACATTGGCTACACCTTC
CDR3aa: CASSEAGFRGGNHIGYTF
d_gene: .
v_gene: TRBV6-1
abundance: .
j_gene: TRBJ1-2

CDR3nt: TGCAGCGTTGACGGACAAACTTCGCACGGCTACACCTTC
CDR3aa: CSVDGQTSHGYTF
d_gene: .
v_gene: TRBV29-1
abundance: .
j_gene: TRBJ1-2

CDR3nt: TGTGCCAGCAGCGGATCCGGGACAGTGAACACTGAAGCTTTCTTT
CDR3aa: CASSGSGTVNTEAFF
d_gene: TRBD1
v_gene: TRBV7-2
abundance: .
j_gene: TRBJ1-1

CDR3nt: TGTGCCTGGAGTGTAGGGGGGACAGTGGAAAAACTGTTTTTT
CDR3aa: CAWSVGGTVEKLFF
d_gene: TRBD1
v_gene: TRBV30
abundance: .
j_gene: TRBJ1-4

CDR3nt: TGTGCCAGCAGTGAAGTCAGGGGTAATCAGCCCCAGCATTTT
CDR3aa: CASSEVRGNQPQHF
d_gene: .
v_gene: TRBV6-1
abundance: .
j_gene: TRBJ1-5

CDR3nt: TGTGCCAGCACCGTCCCCGGGAGCTATGGCTACACCTTC
CDR3aa: CASTVPGSYGYTF
d_gene: .
v_gene: TRBV28
abundance: .
j_gene: TRBJ1-2

CDR3nt: TGTGCCAGCAGTGGACAGGTTACGAACACTGAAGCTTTCTTT
CDR3aa: CASSGQVTNTEAFF
d_gene: .
v_gene: TRBV6-4
abundance: .
j_gene: TRBJ1-1

CDR3nt: TGTGCCAGCAGTGGGCGTGAAGGGGGGAACACTGAAGCTTTCTTT
CDR3aa: CASSGREGGNTEAFF
d_gene: .
v_gene: TRBV6-5
abundance: .
j_gene: TRBJ1-1

CDR3nt: TGTGCCAGCAGTGACTTTTGGGACAGGGGCCACCAAGAGACCCAGTACTTC
CDR3aa: CASSDFWDRGHQETQYF
d_gene: TRBD1
v_gene: TRBV25-1
abundance: once
j_gene: TRBJ2-5

CDR3nt: TGTGCCAGCAGCCGGAAGCGGGACAGGGGTGGGTCACCCCTCCACTTT
CDR3aa: CASSRKRDRGGSPLHF
d_gene: TRBD1
v_gene: TRBV5-4
abundance: .
j_gene: TRBJ1-6

CDR3nt: TGCGCCAGCAGCGGTGACAGGGGGTTATACTACGAGCAGTACTTC
CDR3aa: CASSGDRGLYYEQYF
d_gene: TRBD1
v_gene: TRBV5-1
abundance: once
j_gene: TRBJ2-7

CDR3nt: TGTGCCAGCAGTGATTCCCGGGGGCAGTACTTC
CDR3aa: CASSDSRGQYF
d_gene: .
v_gene: TRBV2
abundance: .
j_gene: TRBJ2-7

CDR3nt: TGTGCCAGCAGCGCCACGGGGGATACGCAGTATTTT
CDR3aa: CASSATGDTQYF
d_gene: .
v_gene: TRBV9
abundance: .
j_gene: TRBJ2-3

CDR3nt: TGTGCCTGGACCGGGACTAGCGCTCACGAGCAGTACTTC
CDR3aa: CAWTGTSAHEQYF
d_gene: TRBD2
v_gene: TRBV30
abundance: once
j_gene: TRBJ2-7

CDR3nt: TGTGCCAGCAGCGTGGACCCAGACAGGGTCTCTGGAAACACCATATATTTT
CDR3aa: CASSVDPDRVSGNTIYF
d_gene: TRBD1
v_gene: TRBV9
abundance: .
j_gene: TRBJ1-3

CDR3nt: TGTGCCAGCAGCCCCCGAGCGGGACCCGAGACAGATACGCAGTATTTT
CDR3aa: CASSPRAGPETDTQYF
d_gene: TRBD2
v_gene: TRBV7-3
abundance: .
j_gene: TRBJ2-3

CDR3nt: TGTGCCTGGGAGAACCGGGACTCGAACACTGAAGCTTTCTTT
CDR3aa: CAWENRDSNTEAFF
d_gene: .
v_gene: TRBV30
abundance: .
j_gene: TRBJ1-1

CDR3nt: TGTGCCAGCAGTGACAGGCTGGGGCTCACTAATGAAAAACTGTTTTTT
CDR3aa: CASSDRLGLTNEKLFF
d_gene: .
v_gene: TRBV2
abundance: .
j_gene: TRBJ1-4

CDR3nt: TGTGCCAGCAGTTATATAGCGGTCGGTAGCACAGATACGCAGTATTTT
CDR3aa: CASSYIAVGSTDTQYF
d_gene: .
v_gene: TRBV6-5
abundance: .
j_gene: TRBJ2-3